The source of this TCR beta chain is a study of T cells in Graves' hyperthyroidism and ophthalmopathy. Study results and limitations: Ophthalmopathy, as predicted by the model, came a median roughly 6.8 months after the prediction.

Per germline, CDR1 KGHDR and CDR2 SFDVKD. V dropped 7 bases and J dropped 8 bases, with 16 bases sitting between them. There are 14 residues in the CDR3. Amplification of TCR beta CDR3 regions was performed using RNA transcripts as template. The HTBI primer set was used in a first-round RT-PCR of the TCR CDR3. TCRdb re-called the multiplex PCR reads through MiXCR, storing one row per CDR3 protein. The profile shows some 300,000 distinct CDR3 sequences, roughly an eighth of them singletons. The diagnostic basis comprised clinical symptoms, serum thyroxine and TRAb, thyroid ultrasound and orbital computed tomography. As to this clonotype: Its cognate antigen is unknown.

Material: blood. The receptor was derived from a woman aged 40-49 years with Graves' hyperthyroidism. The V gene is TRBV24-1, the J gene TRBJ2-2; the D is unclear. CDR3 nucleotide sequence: TGTGCCACCAGCGTTCCGGGCCAACCGGGGGAGCTGTTTTTT. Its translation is CATSVPGQPGELFF.